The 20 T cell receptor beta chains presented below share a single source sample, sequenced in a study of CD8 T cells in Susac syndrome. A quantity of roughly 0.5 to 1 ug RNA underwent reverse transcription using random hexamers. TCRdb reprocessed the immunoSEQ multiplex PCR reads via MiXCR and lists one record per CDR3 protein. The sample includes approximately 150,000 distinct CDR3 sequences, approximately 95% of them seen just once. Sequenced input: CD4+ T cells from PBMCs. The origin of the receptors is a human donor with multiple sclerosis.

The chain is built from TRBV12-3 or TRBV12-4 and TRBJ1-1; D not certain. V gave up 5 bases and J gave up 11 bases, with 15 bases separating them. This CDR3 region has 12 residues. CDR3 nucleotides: TGTGCCAGCAGTACACACTATGGCGCGGCTTTCTTT. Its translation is CASSTHYGAAFF.

The CDR3 is CASSEDRGTEAFF. Written as DNA, the CDR3 is TGTGCCAGCAGTGAGGACAGAGGGACTGAAGCTTTCTTT. The V call is TRBV2, the J call TRBJ1-1; tentative D call: TRBD1 (6 bases). The CDR3 spans 13 residues. The germline gives CDR1 SNHLY, CDR2 FYNNEI. V gave up 3 bases and J gave up 5 bases, with 10 bases separating them.

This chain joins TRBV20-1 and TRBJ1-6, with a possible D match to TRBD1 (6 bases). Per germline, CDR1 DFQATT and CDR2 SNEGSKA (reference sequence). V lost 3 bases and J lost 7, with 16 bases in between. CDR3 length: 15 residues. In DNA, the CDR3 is TGCAGTGCTAGTATCGCCCAGGGGAGCAATTCACCCCTCCACTTT. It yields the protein CSASIAQGSNSPLHF.

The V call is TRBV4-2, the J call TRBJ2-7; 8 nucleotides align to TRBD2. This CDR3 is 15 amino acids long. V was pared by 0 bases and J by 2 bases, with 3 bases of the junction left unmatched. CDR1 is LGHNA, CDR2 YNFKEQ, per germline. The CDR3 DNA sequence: TGTGCCAGCAGCCAAGATAGCGGGGCGGCCTACGAGCAGTACTTC. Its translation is CASSQDSGAAYEQYF.

The CDR3 reads CASTDRQDQPQHF. The CDR3 bases are TGTGCCAGCACCGACAGGCAAGATCAGCCCCAGCATTTT. This chain joins TRBV12-3 or TRBV12-4 and TRBJ1-5, with D possibly matching TRBD1 (6 bases). Trimming took off 7 bases at V and 5 bases at J, with 12 bases between the two ends. This CDR3 region has 13 residues.

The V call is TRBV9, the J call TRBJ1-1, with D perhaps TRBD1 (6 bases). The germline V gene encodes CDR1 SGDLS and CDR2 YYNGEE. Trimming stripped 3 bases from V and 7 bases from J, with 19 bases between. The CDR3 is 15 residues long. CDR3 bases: TGTGCCAGCAGCGCTAGATTCGACAGGAAAAATGAAGCTTTCTTT. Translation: CASSARFDRKNEAFF.

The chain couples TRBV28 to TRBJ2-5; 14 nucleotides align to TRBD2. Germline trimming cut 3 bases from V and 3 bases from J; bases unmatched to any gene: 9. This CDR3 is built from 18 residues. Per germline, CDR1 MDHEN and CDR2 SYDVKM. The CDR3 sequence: CASSLIGLAGGNKETQYF. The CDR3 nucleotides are TGTGCCAGCAGTTTGATTGGACTAGCGGGGGGCAACAAAGAGACCCAGTACTTC. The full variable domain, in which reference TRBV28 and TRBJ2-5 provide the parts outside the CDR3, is DVKVTQSSRYLVKRTGEKVFLECVQDMDHENMFWYRQDPGLGLRLIYFSYDVKMKEKGDIPEGYSVSREKKERFSLILESASTNQTSMYLCASSLIGLAGGNKETQYFGPGTRLLVL.

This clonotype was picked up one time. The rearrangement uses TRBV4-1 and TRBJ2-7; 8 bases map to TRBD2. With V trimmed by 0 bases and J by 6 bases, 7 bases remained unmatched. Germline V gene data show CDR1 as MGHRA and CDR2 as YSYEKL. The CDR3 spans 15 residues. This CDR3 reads CASSQENLGLAEQYF. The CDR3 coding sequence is TGCGCCAGCAGCCAAGAGAATTTAGGACTAGCCGAGCAGTACTTC.

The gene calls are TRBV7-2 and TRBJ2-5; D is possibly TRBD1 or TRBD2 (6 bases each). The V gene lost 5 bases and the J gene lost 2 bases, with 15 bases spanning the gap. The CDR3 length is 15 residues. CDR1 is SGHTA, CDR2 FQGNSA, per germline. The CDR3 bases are TGTGCCAGCAGCCCGTGGGGGGCCGGTCAAGAGACCCAGTACTTC. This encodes CASSPWGAGQETQYF.

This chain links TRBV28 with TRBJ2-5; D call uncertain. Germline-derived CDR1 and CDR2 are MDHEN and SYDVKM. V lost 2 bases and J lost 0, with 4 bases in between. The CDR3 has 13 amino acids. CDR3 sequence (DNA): TGTGCCAGCAGTTTAGTGTACCAAGAGACCCAGTACTTC. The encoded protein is CASSLVYQETQYF.

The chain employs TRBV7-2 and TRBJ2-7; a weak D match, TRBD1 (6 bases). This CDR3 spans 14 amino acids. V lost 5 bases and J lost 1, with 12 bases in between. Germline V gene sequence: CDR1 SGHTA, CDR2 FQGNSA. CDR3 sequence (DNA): TGTGCCAGCAGCAACAACAGGGTATCCTACGAGCAGTACTTC. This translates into CASSNNRVSYEQYF.

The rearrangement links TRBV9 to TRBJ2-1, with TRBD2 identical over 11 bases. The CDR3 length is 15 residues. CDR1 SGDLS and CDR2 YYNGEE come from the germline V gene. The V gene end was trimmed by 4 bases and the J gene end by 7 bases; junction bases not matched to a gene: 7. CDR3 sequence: CASSTRLAGLNEQFF. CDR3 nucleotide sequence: TGTGCCAGCAGCACAAGACTAGCGGGATTAAATGAGCAGTTCTTC.

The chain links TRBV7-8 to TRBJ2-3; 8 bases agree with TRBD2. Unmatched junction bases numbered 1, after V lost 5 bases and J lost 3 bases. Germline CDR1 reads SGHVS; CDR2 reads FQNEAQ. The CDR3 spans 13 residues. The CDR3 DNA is TGTGCCAGCAGCACTAGCGGAACAGATACGCAGTATTTT. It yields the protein CASSTSGTDTQYF.

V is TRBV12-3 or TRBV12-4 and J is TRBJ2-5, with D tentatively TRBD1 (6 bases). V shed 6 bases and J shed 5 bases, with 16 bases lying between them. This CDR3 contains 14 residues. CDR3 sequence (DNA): TGTGCCAGCAGGAGCACAGGGCTAGGGGAGACCCAGTACTTC. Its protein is CASRSTGLGETQYF.

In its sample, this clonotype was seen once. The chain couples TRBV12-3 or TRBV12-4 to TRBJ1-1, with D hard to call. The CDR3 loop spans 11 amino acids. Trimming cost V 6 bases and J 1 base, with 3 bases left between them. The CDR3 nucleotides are TGTGCCAGCAGGCGGAACACTGAAGCTTTCTTT. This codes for CASRRNTEAFF.

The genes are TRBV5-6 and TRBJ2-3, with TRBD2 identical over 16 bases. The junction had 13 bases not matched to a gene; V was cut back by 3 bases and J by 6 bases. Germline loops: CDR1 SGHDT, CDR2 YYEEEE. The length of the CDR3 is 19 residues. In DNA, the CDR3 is TGTGCCAGCAGCTCGTACGGGACTAGCGGGAGGGCCAAGCGCGATACGCAGTATTTT. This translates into CASSSYGTSGRAKRDTQYF.

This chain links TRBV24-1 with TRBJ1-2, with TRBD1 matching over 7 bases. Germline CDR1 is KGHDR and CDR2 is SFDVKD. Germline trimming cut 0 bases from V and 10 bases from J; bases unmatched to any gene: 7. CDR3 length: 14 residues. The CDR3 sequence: CATSDLHRGDVYTF. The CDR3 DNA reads TGTGCCACCAGTGATTTGCACAGGGGCGACGTCTACACCTTC.

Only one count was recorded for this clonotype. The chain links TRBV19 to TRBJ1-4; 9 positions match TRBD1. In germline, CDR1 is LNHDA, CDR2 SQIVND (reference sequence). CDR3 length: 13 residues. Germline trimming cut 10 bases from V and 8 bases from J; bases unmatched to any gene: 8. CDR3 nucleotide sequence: TGTGCCACCGCGACAGGGGGGATCGAAAAACTGTTTTTT. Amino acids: CATATGGIEKLFF.

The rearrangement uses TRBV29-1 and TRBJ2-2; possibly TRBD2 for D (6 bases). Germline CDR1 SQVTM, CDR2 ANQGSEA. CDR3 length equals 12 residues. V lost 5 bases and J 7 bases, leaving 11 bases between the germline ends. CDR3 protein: CSVKRGGGELFF. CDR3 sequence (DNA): TGCAGCGTTAAAAGGGGAGGCGGGGAGCTGTTTTTT.

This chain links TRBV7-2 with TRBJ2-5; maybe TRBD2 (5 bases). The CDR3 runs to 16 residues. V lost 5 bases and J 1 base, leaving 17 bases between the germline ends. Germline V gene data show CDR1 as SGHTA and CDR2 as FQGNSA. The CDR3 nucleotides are TGTGCCAGCAGCCCCCTCCCCCGGACTGGCCAAGAGACCCAGTACTTC. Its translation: CASSPLPRTGQETQYF.